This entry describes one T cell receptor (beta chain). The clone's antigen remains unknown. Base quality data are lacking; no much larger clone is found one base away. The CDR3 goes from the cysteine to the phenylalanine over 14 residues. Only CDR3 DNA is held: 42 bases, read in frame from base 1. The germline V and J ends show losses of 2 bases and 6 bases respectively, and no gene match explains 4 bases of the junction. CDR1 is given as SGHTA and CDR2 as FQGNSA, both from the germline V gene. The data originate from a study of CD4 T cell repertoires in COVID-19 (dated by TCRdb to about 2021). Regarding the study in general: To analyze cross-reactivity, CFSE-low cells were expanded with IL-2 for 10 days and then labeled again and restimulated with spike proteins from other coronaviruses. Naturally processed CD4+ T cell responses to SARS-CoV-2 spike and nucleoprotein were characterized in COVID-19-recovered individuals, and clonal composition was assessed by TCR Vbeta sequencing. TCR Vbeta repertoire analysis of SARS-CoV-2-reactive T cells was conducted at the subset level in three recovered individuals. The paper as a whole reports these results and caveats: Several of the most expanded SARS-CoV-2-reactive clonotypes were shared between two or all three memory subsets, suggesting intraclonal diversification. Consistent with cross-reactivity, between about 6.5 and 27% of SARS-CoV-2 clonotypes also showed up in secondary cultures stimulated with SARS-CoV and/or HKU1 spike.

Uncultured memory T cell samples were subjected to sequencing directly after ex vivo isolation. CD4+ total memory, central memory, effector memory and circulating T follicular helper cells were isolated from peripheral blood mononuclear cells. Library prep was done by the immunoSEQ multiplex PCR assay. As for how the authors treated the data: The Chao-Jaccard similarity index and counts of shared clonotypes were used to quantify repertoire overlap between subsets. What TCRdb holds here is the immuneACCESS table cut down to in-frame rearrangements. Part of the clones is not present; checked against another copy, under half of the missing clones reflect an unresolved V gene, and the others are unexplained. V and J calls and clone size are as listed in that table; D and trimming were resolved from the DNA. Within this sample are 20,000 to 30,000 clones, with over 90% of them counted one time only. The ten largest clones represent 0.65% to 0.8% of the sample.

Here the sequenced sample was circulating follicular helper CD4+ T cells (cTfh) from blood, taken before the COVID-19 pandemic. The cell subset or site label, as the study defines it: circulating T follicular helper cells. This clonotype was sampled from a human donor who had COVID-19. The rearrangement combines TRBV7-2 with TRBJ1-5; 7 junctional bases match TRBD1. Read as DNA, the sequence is TGTGCCAGCAGCTTAAACAGGGGAGTTCAGCCCCAGCATTTT. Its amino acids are CASSLNRGVQPQHF.